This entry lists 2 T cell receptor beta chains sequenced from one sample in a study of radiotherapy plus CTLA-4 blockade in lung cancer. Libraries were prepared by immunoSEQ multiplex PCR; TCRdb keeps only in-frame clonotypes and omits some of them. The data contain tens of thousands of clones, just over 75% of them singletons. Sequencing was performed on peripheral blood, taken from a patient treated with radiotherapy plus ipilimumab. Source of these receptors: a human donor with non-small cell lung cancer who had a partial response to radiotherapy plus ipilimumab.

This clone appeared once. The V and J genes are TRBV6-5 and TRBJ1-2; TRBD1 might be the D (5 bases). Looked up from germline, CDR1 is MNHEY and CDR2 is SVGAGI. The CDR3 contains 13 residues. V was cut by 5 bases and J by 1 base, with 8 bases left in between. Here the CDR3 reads CASSEDSNYGYTF. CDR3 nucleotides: TGTGCCAGCAGTGAAGACAGTAACTATGGCTACACCTTC.

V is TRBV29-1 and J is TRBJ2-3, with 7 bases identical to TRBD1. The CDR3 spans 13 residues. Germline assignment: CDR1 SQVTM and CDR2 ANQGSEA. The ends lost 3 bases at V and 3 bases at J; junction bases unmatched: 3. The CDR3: CSVDRTGTDTQYF. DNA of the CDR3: TGCAGCGTTGATAGGACAGGAACAGATACGCAGTATTTT.